What follows are 27 T cell receptor beta chains derived from one specimen sequenced in a study of read filtering for tumor transcriptome and immune sequencing. From about 400 ng of RNA, a library with molecular barcoded alpha/delta and beta/gamma adaptors was made. TCRdb called the reads again in MiXCR, with one record for every CDR3 protein. The table includes around 38,000 distinct CDR3 sequences, roughly an eighth detected once. Specimen: a population of CD138-negative cells sorted from bone marrow. The receptor set was obtained from a donor at least 40 years old with multiple myeloma.

J is TRBJ2-1 and V is TRBV20-1; TRBD1 matches 8 bases. The CDR3 is 16 residues long. V trimming: 0 bases; J trimming: 3 bases; junction bases outside the gene matches: 7. The V gene's germline CDR1 is DFQATT and CDR2 SNEGSKA (reference sequence). CDR3 protein: CSARDTTGVSYNEQFF. Here the CDR3 DNA reads TGCAGTGCTAGAGACACGACAGGGGTGAGCTACAATGAGCAGTTCTTC.

There are many counts of this clonotype. A read error may explain this, as a much larger clone is one base away. The chain combines TRBV7-9 with TRBJ2-7; D gene ambiguous. Trimming took off 5 bases at V and 2 bases at J, with 10 bases between the two ends. CDR3 length: 13 residues. Germline-derived CDR1 and CDR2 are SEHNR and FQNEAQ (reference sequence). CDR3 sequence: CASSDPLTYEQYF. CDR3 bases: TGTGCCAGCAGCGACCCCTTGACCTACGAGCAGTACTTC.

This clonotype was observed a few times. The rearrangement uses TRBV6-2 or TRBV6-3 and TRBJ2-5; D unresolved. CDR1 is MNHEY and CDR2 is SVGEGT in the germline V gene. CDR3 length: 12 residues. V was pared by 4 bases and J by 5 bases, with 8 bases between. The CDR3 loop is CASSLTQETQYF. The CDR3 DNA follows: TGTGCCAGCAGTTTAACCCAGGAGACCCAGTACTTC.

On this clonotype itself: With a much larger clone just one base away, this may be a read error. The chain employs TRBV28 and TRBJ2-2, with D perhaps TRBD2 (5 bases). CDR3 length equals 19 residues. CDR1 MDHEN and CDR2 SYDVKM come from the germline V gene. The CDR3 here is CASSLAPGLAIANAGELFF. The CDR3 DNA sequence: TGTGCCAGCAGTTTAGCTCCTGGGCTAGCAATCGCGAACGCCGGGGAGCTGTTTTTT.

The sample holds many counts of this clonotype. This sequence joins TRBV20-1 and TRBJ2-1; TRBD2 aligns across 8 bases. Germline assignment: CDR1 DFQATT and CDR2 SNEGSKA (reference sequence). V was clipped by 5 bases and J by 3 bases; unmatched bases: 6. The CDR3 sequence is 14 residues long. CDR3 nucleotide sequence: TGCAGTGCTCGGGGCAGCGGGAGCTACAATGAGCAGTTCTTC. It codes for CSARGSGSYNEQFF.

This clonotype was seen many times. This sequence joins TRBV12-3 or TRBV12-4 and TRBJ1-5, with a weak D call TRBD1 (5 bases). The germline V and J ends were trimmed by 7 bases and 1 base, with 14 bases remaining between them. The CDR3 runs 15 residues. The CDR3 loop reads CASKEEGRSNQPQHF. CDR3 nucleotide sequence: TGTGCCAGCAAAGAAGAGGGGAGAAGCAATCAGCCCCAGCATTTT.

J is TRBJ1-5 and V is TRBV6-5; D may be TRBD1 (5 bases). The CDR3 totals 13 residues. Deletions cut 5 bases from V and 4 bases from J, with 9 bases between. The germline V gene has CDR1 MNHEY and CDR2 SVGAGI. The DNA for the CDR3 is TGTGCCAGCAGTGACGGGGGGAATCAGCCCCAGCATTTT. As protein: CASSDGGNQPQHF.

This chain joins TRBV20-1 and TRBJ2-7, with D tentatively TRBD1 (5 bases). Germline V lookup: CDR1 DFQATT, CDR2 SNEGSKA (reference sequence). The CDR3 totals 13 residues. This chain's CDR3 is CSPAQGYPYEQYF. CDR3 nucleotides: TGCAGCCCAGCTCAGGGCTATCCCTACGAGCAGTACTTC.

This chain links TRBV7-9 with TRBJ1-1, with a possible D match to TRBD1 (6 bases). Germline V CDR1 and CDR2: SEHNR, FQNEAQ (reference sequence). CDR3 length: 12 amino acids. The V gene lost 3 bases and the J gene lost 6 bases, with 8 bases spanning the gap. The CDR3 here is CASSFRTAEAFF. The CDR3 nucleotides are TGTGCCAGCAGCTTCCGGACAGCTGAAGCTTTCTTT. The variable domain in full, completed from reference TRBV7-9 and TRBJ1-1, reads DTGVSQNPRHKITKRGQNVTFRCDPISEHNRLYWYRQTLGQGPEFLTYFQNEAQLEKSRLLSDRFSAERPKGSFSTLEIQRTEQGDSAMYLCASSFRTAEAFFGQGTRLTVV.

With respect to this clonotype: Here the CDR3 omits its conserved ending phenylalanine or tryptophan, so a read error is the likely source. The chain combines TRBV27 with TRBJ2-7; 7 bases are a match to TRBD2. This CDR3 has 13 residues. CDR1 MNHEY and CDR2 SMNVEV come from the germline V gene (reference sequence). CDR3 sequence reads: CTSSLKRDYEQYL. The CDR3 nucleotides are TGTACCAGCAGTCTCAAGCGGGACTACGAGCAGTACCTC.

The V and J genes are TRBV30 and TRBJ1-3; 9 bases are a match to TRBD1. The germline V gene has CDR1 GTSNPN and CDR2 SVGIG (reference sequence). This CDR3 comprises 12 residues. Trimming took 7 bases from V and 6 from J; bases not matched to a gene: 4. Here the CDR3 reads CAFGQGSNTIYF. CDR3 nucleotide sequence: TGTGCCTTCGGACAGGGGTCAAACACCATATATTTT.

Regarding this clonotype: The final CDR3 position lacks the conserved phenylalanine or tryptophan, pointing to a likely read error. The V gene is TRBV10-1, the J gene TRBJ2-7; D tentatively reads TRBD1 or TRBD2 (5 bases each). This CDR3 has 13 residues. The V end lost 8 bases, the J end lost 3 bases, and 14 bases lay between the germline ends. Germline CDR1 reads WNHNN; CDR2 reads SYGVQD (reference sequence). The DNA of the CDR3 is TGCGCCAGCCCATTGGGGGATCGCTACGAGCAGTACCTC. Translating it yields CASPLGDRYEQYL.

About this clonotype: Compared with germline, one end of the junction differs, possibly owing to a read error. The J gene is TRBJ2-1, the V gene TRBV5-8; D unresolved. Germline assignment: CDR1 SGHTS and CDR2 YDEGEE. CDR3 length equals 12 residues. This CDR3 is CTSSPMGNEQSF. CDR3 nucleotide sequence: TGTACCAGCAGCCCCATGGGGAATGAGCAGTCCTTC.

This clonotype appeared many times. The chain couples TRBV20-1 to TRBJ2-1, with TRBD2 matching over 12 bases. The CDR3 has 15 residues. Germline-derived CDR1 and CDR2 are DFQATT and SNEGSKA (reference sequence). V lost 6 bases, J lost 7 bases, and 10 bases stayed unmatched. The CDR3 is CSALRLAGVVNEQFF. In DNA, the CDR3 is TGCAGTGCCCTGAGACTAGCGGGAGTTGTTAATGAGCAGTTCTTC.

The sample holds one count of this clonotype. The chain employs TRBV30 and TRBJ2-6; possibly TRBD2 for D (5 bases). Germline V lookup: CDR1 GTSNPN, CDR2 SVGIG (reference sequence). Trimming pared 2 bases from V and 0 bases from J, leaving 8 bases between. The CDR3 covers 15 residues. The CDR3 DNA follows: TGTGCCTGGAGTATCGGGGACTCTGGGGCCAACGTCCTGACTTTC. This gives the protein CAWSIGDSGANVLTF.

By frequency in the sample, this clonotype is medium-sized (0.01 to 0.1%). V is TRBV9 and J is TRBJ2-1; possibly TRBD2 for D (6 bases). Between the trimmed V and J ends, which lost 4 bases and 8 bases, there was a span of 16 bases. CDR3 length: 14 amino acids. Germline V gives CDR1 SGDLS, CDR2 YYNGEE. CDR3 DNA: TGTGCCAGCAGCCCCTTTCGGACGGGGGATGAGCAGTTCTTC. Amino acids: CASSPFRTGDEQFF.

Points on this clonotype: A read error may be the cause here, since a much bigger clone is one base away. The chain combines TRBV29-1 with TRBJ2-4, with unresolved D. Per germline, CDR1 SQVTM and CDR2 ANQGSEA. Trimming took off 6 bases at V and 0 bases at J, with 9 bases between the two ends. The CDR3 loop spans 13 amino acids. DNA for the CDR3: TGCAGCGTCGGAACAGCAGCCAAAAACATTCAGTACTTC. This translates into CSVGTAAKNIQYF.

At least ten counts were recorded for this clonotype. CDR3 DNA: TGCAGTGCTAGTTCCAGCGGGAGCTTCGACAATGAGCAGTTCTTC. This gives the protein CSASSSGSFDNEQFF. This sequence joins TRBV20-1 and TRBJ2-1; 8 nucleotides align to TRBD2. Germline V gene lookup returns CDR1 DFQATT and CDR2 SNEGSKA (reference sequence). The length of the CDR3 is 15 residues. J lost 5 bases, V lost 3 bases, and 9 bases had no gene match.

The sample holds many counts of this clonotype. The chain combines TRBV5-1 with TRBJ2-3, with D perhaps matching TRBD1 or TRBD2 (6 bases each). Germline V gene lookup returns CDR1 SGHRS and CDR2 YFSETQ. Trimming removed 4 bases at V and 0 bases at J, with 9 bases between. This CDR3 comprises 14 residues. CDR3 sequence (DNA): TGCGCCAGCAGCGGGGGGCCGAGCACAGATACGCAGTATTTT. Its translation is CASSGGPSTDTQYF. Drawing the rest from reference TRBV5-1 and TRBJ2-3, the complete variable domain is KAGVTQTPRYLIKTRGQQVTLSCSPISGHRSVSWYQQTPGQGLQFLFEYFSETQRNKGNFPGRFSGRQFSNSRSEMNVSTLELGDSALYLCASSGGPSTDTQYFGPGTRLTVL.

This clonotype was observed at least ten times. The chain joins TRBV24-1 to TRBJ2-1; TRBD2 aligns across 13 bases. Germline assignment: CDR1 KGHDR and CDR2 SFDVKD. V trimming: 7 bases; J trimming: 5 bases; junction bases outside the gene matches: 1. The CDR3 consists of 14 residues. The CDR3 region has the DNA TGTGCCACCAGAACTAGCGGGAGGGACAATGAGCAGTTCTTC. Translating gives CATRTSGRDNEQFF.

This clonotype was seen repeatedly, ten times or more. This rearrangement joins TRBV7-9 to TRBJ1-4, with TRBD1 identical over 7 bases. From germline, CDR1 is SEHNR and CDR2 FQNEAQ (reference sequence). The CDR3 totals 13 residues. V gave up 5 bases and J gave up 6 bases; unmatched junction bases: 3. The CDR3: CASSAGTDEKLFF. In DNA form, the CDR3 reads TGTGCCAGCAGCGCTGGGACAGATGAAAAACTGTTTTTT.

This clonotype was detected ten times or more. The chain is built from TRBV11-2 and TRBJ2-1, with D perhaps matching TRBD1 or TRBD2 (5 bases each). Germline CDR1 SGHAT, CDR2 FQNNGV. Trimming left V 4 bases short and J 0 bases short, with 13 bases between. This CDR3 comprises 16 residues. In nucleotides, the CDR3 is TGTGCCAGCAGCTCCCTTGACGGGACCTCCTACAATGAGCAGTTCTTC. This translates into CASSSLDGTSYNEQFF.

This clonotype was seen repeatedly, ten times or more. This chain links TRBV20-1 with TRBJ1-2; tentative D call: TRBD1 (5 bases). V dropped 3 bases and J dropped 8 bases, with 13 bases sitting between them. The CDR3 has 12 residues. The V gene's germline CDR1 is DFQATT and CDR2 SNEGSKA (reference sequence). Here the CDR3 reads CSASPGVRGYTF. The CDR3 nucleotides are TGCAGTGCTAGTCCGGGGGTCCGCGGCTACACCTTC.

This clonotype was recorded many times. V and J are TRBV28 and TRBJ2-2; D perhaps matches TRBD2 (6 bases). This CDR3 is built from 12 residues. The ends were cut back, 10 bases at V and 6 bases at J, with 12 bases in the middle. Looked up from germline, CDR1 is MDHEN and CDR2 is SYDVKM. As DNA, the CDR3 is TGTGCCACAAGGAGGGGCGCCGGGGAGCTGTTTTTT. This encodes CATRRGAGELFF.

A note on this clonotype: A much bigger clone sits one base away, suggesting this may be a read error. The chain has TRBV4-2 and TRBJ2-3; D is uncertain. V was shortened by 1 base and J by 8 bases, with 19 bases between the two germline ends. The CDR3 length is 16 residues. CDR1 and CDR2 from the germline V gene are LGHNA and YNFKEQ. The CDR3 region is CASSQAGRRVPATQYF. CDR3 bases: TGTGCCAGCAGCCAAGCTGGACGGAGAGTCCCAGCTACGCAGTATTTT.

This clonotype was observed once. Possible read error: a much larger clone is one base away. This sequence joins TRBV5-6 and TRBJ2-7; D assignment may be TRBD1 or TRBD2 (5 bases each). The CDR3 spans 13 residues. Germline V lookup: CDR1 SGHDT, CDR2 YYEEEE. The CDR3 nucleotides read TGTGCCAGCAGCCGGGGCAAAGTCTACGAGCAGCACTTC. Its protein product is CASSRGKVYEQHF. Complete variable domain (other parts from reference TRBV5-6 and TRBJ2-7): DAGVTQSPTHLIKTRGQQVTLRCSPKSGHDTVSWYQQALGQGPQFIFQYYEEEERQRGNFPDRFSGHQFPNYSSELNVNALLLGDSALYLCASSRGKVYEQHFGPGTRLTVT.

V is TRBV20-1 and J is TRBJ2-1; D perhaps matches TRBD1 (6 bases). The CDR3 is 17 amino acids. From germline, CDR1 is DFQATT and CDR2 SNEGSKA (reference sequence). V was shortened by 1 base and J by 3 bases, with 19 bases between the two germline ends. The CDR3 DNA sequence: TGCAGTGCTAGAGTTATTACGGGACACAGCTACTACAATGAGCAGTTCTTC. Protein product: CSARVITGHSYYNEQFF.